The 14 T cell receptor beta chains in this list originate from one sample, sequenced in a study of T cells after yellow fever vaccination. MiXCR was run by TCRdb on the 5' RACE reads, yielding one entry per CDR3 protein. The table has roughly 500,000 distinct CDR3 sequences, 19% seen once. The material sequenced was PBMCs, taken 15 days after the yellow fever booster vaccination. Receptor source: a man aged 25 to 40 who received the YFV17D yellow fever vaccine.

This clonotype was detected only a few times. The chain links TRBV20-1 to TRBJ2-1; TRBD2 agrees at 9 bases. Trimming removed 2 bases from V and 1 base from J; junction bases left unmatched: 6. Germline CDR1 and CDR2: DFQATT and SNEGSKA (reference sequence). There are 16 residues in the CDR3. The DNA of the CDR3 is TGCAGTGCTAGACATTCAAGCGGGAGGTCCTACAATGAGCAGTTCTTC. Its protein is CSARHSSGRSYNEQFF.

The CDR3 spells CSAKTSSPYEQYF. The CDR3 DNA reads TGCAGTGCTAAGACTAGTAGCCCCTACGAGCAGTACTTC. The V call is TRBV20-1, the J call TRBJ2-7, with a weak D call TRBD2 (6 bases). Germline V gene lookup returns CDR1 DFQATT and CDR2 SNEGSKA (reference sequence). The CDR3 extends over 13 amino acids. Deletions cut 4 bases from V and 2 bases from J, with 12 bases between.

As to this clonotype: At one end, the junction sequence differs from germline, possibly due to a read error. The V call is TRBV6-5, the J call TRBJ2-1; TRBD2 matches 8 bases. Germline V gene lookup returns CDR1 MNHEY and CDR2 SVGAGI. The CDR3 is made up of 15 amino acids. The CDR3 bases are TGTGCCAGCAGTTGGTTCGAAGCGGGAGTAGGTCTGGGGGTCTTC. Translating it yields CASSWFEAGVGLGVF.

The CDR3 nucleotides read TGTGCCAGCAGCTTAGACCTGGCGAACACCGGGGAGCTGTTTTTT. It translates to CASSLDLANTGELFF. The chain recombines TRBV7-2 with TRBJ2-2; D gene ambiguous. With 1 base removed from V and 0 bases from J, the gap between germline ends came to 6 bases. This CDR3 contains 15 residues. CDR1 SGHTA and CDR2 FQGNSA come from the germline V gene.

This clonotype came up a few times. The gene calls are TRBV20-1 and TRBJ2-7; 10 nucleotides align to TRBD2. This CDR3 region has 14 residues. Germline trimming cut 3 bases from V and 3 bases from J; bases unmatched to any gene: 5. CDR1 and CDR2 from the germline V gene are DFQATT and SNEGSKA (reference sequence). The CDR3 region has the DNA TGCAGTGCTAGGATAGGGACTAGCGTCTACGAGCAGTACTTC. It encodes CSARIGTSVYEQYF.

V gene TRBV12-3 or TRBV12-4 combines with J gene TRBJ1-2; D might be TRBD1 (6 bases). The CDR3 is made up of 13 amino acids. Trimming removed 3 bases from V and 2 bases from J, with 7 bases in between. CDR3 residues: CASSFGQNYGYTF. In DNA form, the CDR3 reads TGTGCCAGCAGTTTCGGACAGAACTATGGCTACACCTTC.

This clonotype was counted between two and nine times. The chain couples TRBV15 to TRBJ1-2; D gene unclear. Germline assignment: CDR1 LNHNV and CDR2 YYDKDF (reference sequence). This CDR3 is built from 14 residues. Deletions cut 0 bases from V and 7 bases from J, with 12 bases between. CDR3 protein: CATSRDRHPGGYTF. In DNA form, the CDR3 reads TGTGCCACCAGCAGAGATAGACACCCTGGTGGCTACACCTTC.

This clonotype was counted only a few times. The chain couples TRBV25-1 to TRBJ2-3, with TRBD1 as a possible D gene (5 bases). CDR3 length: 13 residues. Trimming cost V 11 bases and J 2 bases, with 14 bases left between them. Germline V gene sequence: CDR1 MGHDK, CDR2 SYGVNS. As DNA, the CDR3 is TGTGCCGGTCTAGACAGCCACACAGATACGCAGTATTTT. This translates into CAGLDSHTDTQYF.

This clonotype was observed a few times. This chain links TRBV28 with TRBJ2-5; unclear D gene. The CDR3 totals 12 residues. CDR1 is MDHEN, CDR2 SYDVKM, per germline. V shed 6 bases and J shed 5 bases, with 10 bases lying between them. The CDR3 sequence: CASRVTQETQYF. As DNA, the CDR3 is TGTGCCAGCAGGGTGACCCAGGAGACCCAGTACTTC.

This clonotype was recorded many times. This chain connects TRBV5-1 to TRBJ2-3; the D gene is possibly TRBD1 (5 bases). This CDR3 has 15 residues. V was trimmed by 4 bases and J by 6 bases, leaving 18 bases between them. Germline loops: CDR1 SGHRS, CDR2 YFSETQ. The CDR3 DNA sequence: TGCGCCAGCAGCGTGGGAACCCCTCAGGGTGATACGCAGTATTTT. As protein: CASSVGTPQGDTQYF.

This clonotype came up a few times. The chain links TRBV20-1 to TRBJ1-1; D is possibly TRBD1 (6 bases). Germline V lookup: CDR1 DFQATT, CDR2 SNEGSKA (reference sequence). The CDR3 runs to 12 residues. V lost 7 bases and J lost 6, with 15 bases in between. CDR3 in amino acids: CSGTREGAEAFF. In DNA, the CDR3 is TGCAGTGGAACAAGGGAGGGGGCTGAAGCTTTCTTT.

The CDR3: CASSLRKQSSYNEQFF. CDR3 DNA: TGTGCCAGCAGCTTAAGAAAGCAGTCCTCCTACAATGAGCAGTTCTTC. The chain links TRBV11-1 to TRBJ2-1; D is ambiguous. V dropped 2 bases and J dropped 0 bases, with 11 bases sitting between them. Looked up from germline, CDR1 is SGHAT and CDR2 is FQDESV (reference sequence). The CDR3 contains 16 residues.

CDR3 amino acids: CASSLGDRANEQFF. The CDR3 DNA follows: TGCGCCAGCAGCTTGGGGGACAGAGCCAATGAGCAGTTCTTC. V usage is TRBV5-1 and J usage is TRBJ2-1; 7 nucleotides match TRBD1. The CDR3 has 14 residues. V gave up 0 bases and J gave up 6 bases; unmatched junction bases: 3. Germline V gene data show CDR1 as SGHRS and CDR2 as YFSETQ.

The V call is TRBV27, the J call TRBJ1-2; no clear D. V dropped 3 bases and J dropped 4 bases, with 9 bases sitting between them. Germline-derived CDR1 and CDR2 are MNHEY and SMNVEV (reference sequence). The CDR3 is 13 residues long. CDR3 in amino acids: CASSLAGAYGYTF. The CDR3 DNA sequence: TGTGCCAGCAGTTTGGCGGGAGCCTATGGCTACACCTTC.